A selection of T cell receptor beta chains follows, all from one sample in a study of blood T cell repertoires in COVID-19. Profiling relied on immunoSEQ multiplex PCR, and the TCRdb table lists in-frame clones only, not all of them. This table has about 10,000 clones, nearly 90% appearing once. The sequenced sample consisted of peripheral blood. Receptor source: a human donor in a cohort sampled during active COVID-19. CDR3s leave out the opening cysteine and the closing phenylalanine or tryptophan. Size is stated for part of the rows, as once, few or many counts, or as a class when the clone is expanded.

v_call,clone_size,cdr3_aa
TRBV20-1,.,SATGGVGYT
TRBV9,.,ASSPQGIDGNTIY
TRBV30,.,AWSGGGTDTQY
TRBV13,.,ASSILYRENSYEQY
TRBV6-1,.,ASSEGRGLGQPQH
TRBV5-1,.,ASSPGDRANNEQF
TRBV3-1/TRBV3-2,.,ASSQEGGPPDTQY
TRBV27,.,ASSSPSSGANVLT
TRBV2,.,ASSGTGGRYEQY
TRBV3-1/TRBV3-2,.,ASSRRGGIGTDTQY
TRBV2,once,ASSVQAGGLAF
TRBV19,.,ASSVSATNEKLF
TRBV19,.,ASSLAGGDSSYEQY
TRBV7-8,.,ASSLLFQGQSNYGYT
TRBV30,.,AWNSWPRGRNTQY
TRBV6-6,once,ASSFYGTGGSPLH
TRBV5-1,.,ASSLNRGLRGGQF
TRBV7-2,once,ASSPQGGRETQY